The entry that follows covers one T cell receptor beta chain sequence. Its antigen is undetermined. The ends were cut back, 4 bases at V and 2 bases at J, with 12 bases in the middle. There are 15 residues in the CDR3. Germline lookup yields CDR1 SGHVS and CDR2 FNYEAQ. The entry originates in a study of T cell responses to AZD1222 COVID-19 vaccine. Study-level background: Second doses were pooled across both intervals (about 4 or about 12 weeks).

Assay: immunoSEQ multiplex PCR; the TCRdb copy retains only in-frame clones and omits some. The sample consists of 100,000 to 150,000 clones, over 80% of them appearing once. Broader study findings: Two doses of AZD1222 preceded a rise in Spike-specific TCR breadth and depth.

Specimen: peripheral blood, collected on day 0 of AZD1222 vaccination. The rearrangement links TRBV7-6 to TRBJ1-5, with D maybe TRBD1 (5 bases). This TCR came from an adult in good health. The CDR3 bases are TGTGCCAGCAGCTACAGGTCGTGGGGCAATCAGCCCCAGCATTTT. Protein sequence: CASSYRSWGNQPQHF. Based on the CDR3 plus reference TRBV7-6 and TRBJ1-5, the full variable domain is GAGVSQSPRYKVTKRGQDVALRCDPISGHVSLYWYRQALGQGPEFLTYFNYEAQQDKSGLPNDRFSAERPEGSISTLTIQRTEQRDSAMYRCASSYRSWGNQPQHFGDGTRLSIL.